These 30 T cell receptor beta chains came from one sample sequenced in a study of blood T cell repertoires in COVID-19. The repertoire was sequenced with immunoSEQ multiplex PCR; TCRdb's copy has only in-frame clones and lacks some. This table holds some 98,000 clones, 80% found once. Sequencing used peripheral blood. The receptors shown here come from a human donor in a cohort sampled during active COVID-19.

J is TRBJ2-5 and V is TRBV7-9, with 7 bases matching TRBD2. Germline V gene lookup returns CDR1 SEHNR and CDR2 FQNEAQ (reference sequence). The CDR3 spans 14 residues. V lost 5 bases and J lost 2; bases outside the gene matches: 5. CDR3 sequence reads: CASSPGGLQETQYF. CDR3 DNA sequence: TGTGCCAGCAGCCCCGGGGGACTACAAGAGACCCAGTACTTC.

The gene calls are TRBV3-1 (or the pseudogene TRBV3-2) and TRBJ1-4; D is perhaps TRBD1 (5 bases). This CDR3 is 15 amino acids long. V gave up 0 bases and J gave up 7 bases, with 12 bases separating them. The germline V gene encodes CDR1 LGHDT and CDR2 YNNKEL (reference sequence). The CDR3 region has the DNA TGTGCCAGCAGCCAAGAGGTCGGGAGGGGTGAAAAACTGTTTTTT. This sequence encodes CASSQEVGRGEKLFF.

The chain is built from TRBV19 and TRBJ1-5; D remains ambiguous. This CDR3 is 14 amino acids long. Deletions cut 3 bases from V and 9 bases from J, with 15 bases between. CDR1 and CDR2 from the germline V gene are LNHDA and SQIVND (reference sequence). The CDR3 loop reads CASSMEVDWGPQHF. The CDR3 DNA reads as TGTGCCAGTAGTATGGAGGTGGATTGGGGGCCCCAGCATTTT.

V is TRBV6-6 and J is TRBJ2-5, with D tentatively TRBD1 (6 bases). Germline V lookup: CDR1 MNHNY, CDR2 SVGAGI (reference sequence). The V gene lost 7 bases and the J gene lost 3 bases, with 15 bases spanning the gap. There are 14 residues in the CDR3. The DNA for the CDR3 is TGTGCCAGCATCCAACCAGGGGTGGAAGAGACCCAGTACTTC. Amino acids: CASIQPGVEETQYF.

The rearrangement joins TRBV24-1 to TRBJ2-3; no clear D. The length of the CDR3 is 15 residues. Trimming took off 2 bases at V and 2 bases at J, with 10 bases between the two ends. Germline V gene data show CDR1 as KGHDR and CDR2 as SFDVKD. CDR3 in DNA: TGTGCCACCAGTGATTCAACGACACTCACAGATACGCAGTATTTT. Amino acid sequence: CATSDSTTLTDTQYF.

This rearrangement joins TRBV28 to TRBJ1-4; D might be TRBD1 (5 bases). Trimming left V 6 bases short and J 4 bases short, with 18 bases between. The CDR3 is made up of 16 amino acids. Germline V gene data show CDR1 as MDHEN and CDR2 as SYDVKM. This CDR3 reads CASSRPGAGFNEKLFF. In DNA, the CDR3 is TGTGCCAGCAGCCGTCCTGGGGCAGGGTTTAATGAAAAACTGTTTTTT. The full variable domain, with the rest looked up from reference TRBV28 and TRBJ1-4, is DVKVTQSSRYLVKRTGEKVFLECVQDMDHENMFWYRQDPGLGLRLIYFSYDVKMKEKGDIPEGYSVSREKKERFSLILESASTNQTSMYLCASSRPGAGFNEKLFFGSGTQLSVL.

CDR3 sequence: CSVAPGGGAEAFF. Written as DNA, the CDR3 is TGCAGCGTTGCCCCAGGCGGGGGGGCTGAAGCTTTCTTT. This chain uses TRBV29-1 with TRBJ1-1, with D maybe TRBD1 (5 bases). This CDR3 contains 13 residues. V lost 4 bases and J lost 6, with 15 bases in between. The germline gives CDR1 SQVTM, CDR2 ANQGSEA.

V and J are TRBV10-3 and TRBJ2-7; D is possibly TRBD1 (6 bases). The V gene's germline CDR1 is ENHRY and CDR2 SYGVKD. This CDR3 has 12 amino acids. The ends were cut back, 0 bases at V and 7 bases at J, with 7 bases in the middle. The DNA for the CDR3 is TGTGCCATCAGTGAGTCGGGGGCAGAGCAGTACTTC. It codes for CAISESGAEQYF.

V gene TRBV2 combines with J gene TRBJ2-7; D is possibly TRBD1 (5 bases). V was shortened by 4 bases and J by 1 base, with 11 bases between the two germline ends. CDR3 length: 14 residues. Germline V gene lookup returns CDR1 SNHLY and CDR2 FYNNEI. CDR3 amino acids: CASSARVESYEQYF. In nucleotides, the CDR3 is TGTGCCAGCAGTGCCAGGGTGGAGTCCTACGAGCAGTACTTC. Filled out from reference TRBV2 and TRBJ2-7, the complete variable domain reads EPEVTQTPSHQVTQMGQEVILRCVPISNHLYFYWYRQILGQKVEFLVSFYNNEISEKSEIFDDQFSVERPDGSNFTLKIRSTKLEDSAMYFCASSARVESYEQYFGPGTRLTVT.

CDR3 DNA sequence: TGTGCCAGCAGTTACTCGACCGGGGGGAGAGATACGCAGTATTTT. Translation: CASSYSTGGRDTQYF. The chain couples TRBV6-6 to TRBJ2-3, with TRBD2 identical over 7 bases. The germline CDR1 and CDR2 sequences are MNHNY and SVGAGI (reference sequence). There are 15 residues in the CDR3. V was clipped by 0 bases and J by 5 bases; unmatched bases: 5.

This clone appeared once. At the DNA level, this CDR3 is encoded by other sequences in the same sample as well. The CDR3 DNA is TGTGCCAGCAGCTTAGCGGGAGGGGACTACGAGCAGTACTTC. Translation: CASSLAGGDYEQYF. V usage is TRBV7-9 and J usage is TRBJ2-7; 7 positions agree with TRBD2. Germline trimming cut 0 bases from V and 3 bases from J; bases unmatched to any gene: 2. The germline V gene encodes CDR1 SEHNR and CDR2 FQNEAQ (reference sequence). The CDR3 consists of 14 residues. The full variable domain, completed using reference TRBV7-9 and TRBJ2-7, is DTGVSQNPRHKITKRGQNVTFRCDPISEHNRLYWYRQTLGQGPEFLTYFQNEAQLEKSRLLSDRFSAERPKGSFSTLEIQRTEQGDSAMYLCASSLAGGDYEQYFGPGTRLTVT.

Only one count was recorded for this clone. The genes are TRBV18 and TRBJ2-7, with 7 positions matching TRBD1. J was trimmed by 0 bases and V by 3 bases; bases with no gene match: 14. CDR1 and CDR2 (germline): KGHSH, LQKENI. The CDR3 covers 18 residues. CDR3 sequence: CASSPDRDRALVSYEQYF. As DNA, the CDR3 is TGTGCCAGCTCACCTGACAGGGATCGCGCCTTAGTCTCCTACGAGCAGTACTTC.

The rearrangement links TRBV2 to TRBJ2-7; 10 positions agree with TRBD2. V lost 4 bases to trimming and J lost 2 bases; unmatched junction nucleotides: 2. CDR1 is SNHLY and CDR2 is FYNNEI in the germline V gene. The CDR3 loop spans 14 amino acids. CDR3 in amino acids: CASSASGRTYEQYF. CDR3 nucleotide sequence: TGTGCCAGCAGTGCTAGCGGGAGAACCTACGAGCAGTACTTC.

The CDR3 region has the DNA TGCGCCAGCAGCTTGGTTTTACGGTCGACAGCTGTCTCTGGGGCCAACGTCCTGACTTTC. It specifies CASSLVLRSTAVSGANVLTF. The rearrangement uses TRBV5-1 and TRBJ2-6, with D possibly TRBD1 on 5 matching bases. CDR3 length: 20 residues. Per germline, CDR1 SGHRS and CDR2 YFSETQ. V lost 0 bases and J lost 0, with 19 bases in between.

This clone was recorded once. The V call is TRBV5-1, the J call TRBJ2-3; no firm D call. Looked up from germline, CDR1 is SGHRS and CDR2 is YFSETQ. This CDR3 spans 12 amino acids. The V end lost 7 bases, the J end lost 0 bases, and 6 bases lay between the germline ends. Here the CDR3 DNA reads TGCGCCAGCCGAGAAAGCACAGATACGCAGTATTTT. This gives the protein CASRESTDTQYF.

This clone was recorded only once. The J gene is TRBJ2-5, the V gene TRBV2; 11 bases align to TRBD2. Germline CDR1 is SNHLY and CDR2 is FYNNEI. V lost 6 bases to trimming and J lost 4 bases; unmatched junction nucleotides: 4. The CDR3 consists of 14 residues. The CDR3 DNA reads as TGTGCCAGCAGAGTAGCGGGAGGGGGAGAGACCCAGTACTTC. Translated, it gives CASRVAGGGETQYF. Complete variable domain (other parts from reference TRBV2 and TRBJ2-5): EPEVTQTPSHQVTQMGQEVILRCVPISNHLYFYWYRQILGQKVEFLVSFYNNEISEKSEIFDDQFSVERPDGSNFTLKIRSTKLEDSAMYFCASRVAGGGETQYFGPGTRLLVL.

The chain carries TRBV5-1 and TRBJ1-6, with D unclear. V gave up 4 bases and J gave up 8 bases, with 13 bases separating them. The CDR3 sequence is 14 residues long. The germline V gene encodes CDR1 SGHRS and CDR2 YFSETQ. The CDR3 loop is CASSLSGVYSPLHF. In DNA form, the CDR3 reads TGCGCCAGCAGCCTATCGGGAGTGTATTCACCCCTCCACTTT. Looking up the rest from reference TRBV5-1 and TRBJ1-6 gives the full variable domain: KAGVTQTPRYLIKTRGQQVTLSCSPISGHRSVSWYQQTPGQGLQFLFEYFSETQRNKGNFPGRFSGRQFSNSRSEMNVSTLELGDSALYLCASSLSGVYSPLHFGNGTRLTVT.

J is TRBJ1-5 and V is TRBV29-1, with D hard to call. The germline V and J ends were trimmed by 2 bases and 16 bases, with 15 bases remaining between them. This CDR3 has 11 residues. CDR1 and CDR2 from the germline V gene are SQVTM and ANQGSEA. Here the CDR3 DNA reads TGCAGCGTTGAAATTGCGGGGATCCCTCATTTT. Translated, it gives CSVEIAGIPHF. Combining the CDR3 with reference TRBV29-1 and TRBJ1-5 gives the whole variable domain SAVISQKPSRDICQRGTSLTIQCQVDSQVTMMFWYRQQPGQSLTLIATANQGSEATYESGFVIDKFPISRPNLTFSTLTVSNMSPEDSSIYLCSVEIAGIPHFGDGTRLSIL.

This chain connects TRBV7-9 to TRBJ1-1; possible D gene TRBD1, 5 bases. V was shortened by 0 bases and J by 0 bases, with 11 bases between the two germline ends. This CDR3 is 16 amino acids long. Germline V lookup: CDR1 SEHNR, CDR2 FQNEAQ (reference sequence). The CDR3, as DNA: TGTGCCAGCAGCTTAGCACCGCCCAGGGTGAACACTGAAGCTTTCTTT. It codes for CASSLAPPRVNTEAFF.

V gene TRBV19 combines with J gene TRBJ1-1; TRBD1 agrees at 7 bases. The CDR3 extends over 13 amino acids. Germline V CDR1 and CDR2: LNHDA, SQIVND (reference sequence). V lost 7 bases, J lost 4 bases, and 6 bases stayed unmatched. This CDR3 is CASTDRVGTEAFF. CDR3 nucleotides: TGTGCCAGTACAGACAGGGTCGGCACTGAAGCTTTCTTT.

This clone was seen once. The CDR3 nucleotides are TGTGCCAGCAGTAACAACTACGGCGAGCAGTACTTC. As protein: CASSNNYGEQYF. The chain couples TRBV12-3 or TRBV12-4 to TRBJ2-7, with D hard to call. This CDR3 has 12 amino acids. Trimming took off 5 bases at V and 6 bases at J, with 11 bases between the two ends.

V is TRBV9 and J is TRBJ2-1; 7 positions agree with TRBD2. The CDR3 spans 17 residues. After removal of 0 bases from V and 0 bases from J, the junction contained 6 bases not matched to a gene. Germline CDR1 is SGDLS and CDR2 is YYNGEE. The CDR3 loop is CASSVAAASGSYNEQFF. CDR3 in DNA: TGTGCCAGCAGCGTAGCTGCGGCTAGCGGCTCCTACAATGAGCAGTTCTTC.

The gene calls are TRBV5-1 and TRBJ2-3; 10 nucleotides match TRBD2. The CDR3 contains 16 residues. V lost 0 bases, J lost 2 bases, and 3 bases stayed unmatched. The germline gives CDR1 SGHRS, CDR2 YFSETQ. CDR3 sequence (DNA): TGCGCCAGCAGCTTGGTTAGCGGGGGGTTCACAGATACGCAGTATTTT. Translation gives CASSLVSGGFTDTQYF.

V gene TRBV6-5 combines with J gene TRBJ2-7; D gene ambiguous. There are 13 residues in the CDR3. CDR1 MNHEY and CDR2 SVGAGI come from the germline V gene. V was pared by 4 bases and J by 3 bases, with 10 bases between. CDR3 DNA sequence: TGTGCCAGCAGTTCGACCTACAGCTACGAGCAGTACTTC. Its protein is CASSSTYSYEQYF.

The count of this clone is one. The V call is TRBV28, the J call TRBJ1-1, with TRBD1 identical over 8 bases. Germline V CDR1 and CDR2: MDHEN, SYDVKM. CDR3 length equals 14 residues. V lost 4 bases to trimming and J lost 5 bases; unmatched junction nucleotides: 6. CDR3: CASSSADRGTEAFF. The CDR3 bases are TGTGCCAGCAGTTCCGCCGACAGGGGAACTGAAGCTTTCTTT.

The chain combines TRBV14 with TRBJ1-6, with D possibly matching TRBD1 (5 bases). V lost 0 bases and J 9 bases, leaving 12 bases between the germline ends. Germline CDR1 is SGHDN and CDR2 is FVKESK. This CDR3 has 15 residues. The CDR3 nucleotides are TGTGCCAGCAGCCAAGAGCGGGGGTTGTTTTCACCCCTCCACTTT. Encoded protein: CASSQERGLFSPLHF.

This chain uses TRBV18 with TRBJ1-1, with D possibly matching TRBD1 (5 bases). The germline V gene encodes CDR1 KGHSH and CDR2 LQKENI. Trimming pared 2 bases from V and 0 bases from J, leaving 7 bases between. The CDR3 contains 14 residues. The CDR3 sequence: CASSPVRVNTEAFF. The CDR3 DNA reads TGTGCCAGCTCACCAGTCAGGGTGAACACTGAAGCTTTCTTT.

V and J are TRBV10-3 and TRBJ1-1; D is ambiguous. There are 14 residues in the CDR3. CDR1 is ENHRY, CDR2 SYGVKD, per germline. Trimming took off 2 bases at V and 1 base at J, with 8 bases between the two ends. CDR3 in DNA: TGTGCCATCAGTGAGAGGCAGGAGAACACTGAAGCTTTCTTT. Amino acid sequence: CAISERQENTEAFF.

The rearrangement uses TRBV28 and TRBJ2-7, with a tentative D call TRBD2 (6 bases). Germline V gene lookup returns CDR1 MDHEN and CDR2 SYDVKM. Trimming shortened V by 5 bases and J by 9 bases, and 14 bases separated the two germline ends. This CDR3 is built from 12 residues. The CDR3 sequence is CASSLTDYRQYF. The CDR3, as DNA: TGTGCCAGCAGTCTGACGGACTACCGGCAGTACTTC.

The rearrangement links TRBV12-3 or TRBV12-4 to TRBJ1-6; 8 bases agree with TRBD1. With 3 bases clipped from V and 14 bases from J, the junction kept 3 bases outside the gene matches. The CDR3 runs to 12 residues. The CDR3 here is CASSFHRGTLHF. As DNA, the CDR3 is TGTGCCAGCAGTTTTCACAGGGGGACCCTCCACTTT.